This T cell receptor beta chain was sequenced during a study of identical twins. There are 18 residues in the CDR3. V was clipped by 4 bases and J by 1 base, with 21 bases between them. Germline values: CDR1 SGDLS, CDR2 YYNGEE. Each CDR3 protein gets one entry after TCRdb re-called the 5' RACE reads with MiXCR. The sample yields 410,000 or so distinct CDR3 sequences, roughly 18% seen once. The specimen was naive T cells sorted from blood. The V call is TRBV9, the J call TRBJ1-5; D call uncertain. The clonotype comes from a man aged 45-65 years in good health. CDR3 sequence (DNA): TGTGCCAGCAGCTTGCACAGAGAGGTTGACGACAGCAATCAGCCCCAGCATTTT. Encoded protein: CASSLHREVDDSNQPQHF.